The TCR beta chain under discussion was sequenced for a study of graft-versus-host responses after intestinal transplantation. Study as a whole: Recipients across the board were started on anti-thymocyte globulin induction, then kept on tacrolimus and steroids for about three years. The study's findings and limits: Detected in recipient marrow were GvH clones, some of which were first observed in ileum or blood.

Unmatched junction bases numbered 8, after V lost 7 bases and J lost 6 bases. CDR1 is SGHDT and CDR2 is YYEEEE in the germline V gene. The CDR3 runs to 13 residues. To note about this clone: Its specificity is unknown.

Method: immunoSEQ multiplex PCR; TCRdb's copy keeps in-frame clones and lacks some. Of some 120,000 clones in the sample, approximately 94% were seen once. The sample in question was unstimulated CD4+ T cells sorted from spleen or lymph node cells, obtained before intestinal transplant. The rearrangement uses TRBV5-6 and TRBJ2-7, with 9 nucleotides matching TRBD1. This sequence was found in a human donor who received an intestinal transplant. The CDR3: CASGGTGNSEQYF. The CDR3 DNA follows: TGTGCCAGCGGCGGGACAGGGAATAGCGAGCAGTACTTC.